This T cell receptor beta chain is from a study of blood T cell repertoires in COVID-19 (TCRdb year 2020). About the full investigation: Samples from collaborators originated in the United States, Italy and Spain and spanned both the acute and convalescent phases of COVID-19. The prospective study material was composed of cDNA or gDNA derived from T cells, B-cell-depleted T cells, or PBMCs. Where available, HLA class I and class II types were taken from metadata supplied by the sample provider and were not determined by assay-based typing. The repertoires were released in a freely available public database meant as a resource for research on the immune response to SARS-CoV-2. The samples were drawn from the first 160 participants of the ongoing ImmuneRACE study and from 1,254 subjects provided by 6 global collaborators. Sample metadata almost always included a de-identified subject ID, COVID-19 status, age in years and sex. Subjects who had been exposed to COVID-19, were actively infected with it, or had recovered from it provided the deeply sampled blood TCRbeta repertoires that made up the dataset.

Overall results and qualifications from the work: The quantity of clinical and demographic metadata differed by source and by participant and was supplied without curation.

Whole blood was collected in K2EDTA tubes by collaborating institutions according to the institutions' own protocols. For TCRbeta analysis, collaborator samples were shipped as frozen whole blood, as isolated PBMCs, or as DNA extracted from either sample type. TCRbeta CDR3 regions were amplified from genomic DNA by means of the immunoSEQ Assay, a bias-controlled multiplex PCR. As for the original processing: Nucleated cell counts per sample were estimated from amplification of reference gene primers within the assay. To quantify the absolute abundance of each unique TCRbeta CDR3 rearrangement, sequence reads were collapsed and filtered. For each sample, productive Simpson clonality was calculated as the square root of Simpson's diversity index over productive rearrangements. Sourced from immuneACCESS, this table was stored by TCRdb with only in-frame sequences that have V and J called. A share of the clones is absent; for the studies checked, an unresolved V gene accounts for under half, and the remainder has no known explanation. Clone size and V and J calls were adopted from that table, with D and trimming inferred from the DNA. The sample profile shows approximately 260,000 clones; approximately 85% of them were found once. The ten largest clones add up to 11% of the sample.

Turning to this clone: Its antigen has not been determined. No qualities accompany the bases; no much larger clone lies one base away.

This receptor was taken from a woman between 70 and 85 years old with acute or convalescent COVID-19. The source material was peripheral blood.

The nucleotides are TGCGCCAGCAGCTTGGGAGGACTTCCCCTCTATGGCTACACCTTC. It encodes CASSLGGLPLYGYTF. The V gene is TRBV5-1 and the J gene is TRBJ1-2; no D gene call is confident. Trimming takes 0 bases from V and 4 bases from J, and the germline ends sit 13 bases apart. As encoded in the germline V gene, CDR1 is SGHRS while CDR2 is YFSETQ. The CDR3 runs 15 residues from the cysteine to the phenylalanine. Only the CDR3 region is kept as DNA, spanning 45 bases read in frame from base 1. Reference TRBV5-1 and TRBJ1-2 genes cover what lies past the CDR3, so the full variable domain is KAGVTQTPRYLIKTRGQQVTLSCSPISGHRSVSWYQQTPGQGLQFLFEYFSETQRNKGNFPGRFSGRQFSNSRSEMNVSTLELGDSALYLCASSLGGLPLYGYTFGSGTRLTVV.